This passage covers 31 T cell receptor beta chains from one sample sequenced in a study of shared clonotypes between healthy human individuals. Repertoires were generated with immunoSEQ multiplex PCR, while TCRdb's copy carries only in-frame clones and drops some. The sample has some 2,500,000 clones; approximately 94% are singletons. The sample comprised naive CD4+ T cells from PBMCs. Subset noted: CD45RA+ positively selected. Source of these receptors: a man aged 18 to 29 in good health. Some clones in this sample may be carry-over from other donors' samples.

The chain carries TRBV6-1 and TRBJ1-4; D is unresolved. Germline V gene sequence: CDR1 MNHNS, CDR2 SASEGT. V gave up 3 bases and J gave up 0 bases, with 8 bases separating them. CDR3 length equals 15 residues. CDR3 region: CASSDRKATNEKLFF. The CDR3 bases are TGTGCCAGCAGTGATCGGAAAGCAACTAATGAAAAACTGTTTTTT.

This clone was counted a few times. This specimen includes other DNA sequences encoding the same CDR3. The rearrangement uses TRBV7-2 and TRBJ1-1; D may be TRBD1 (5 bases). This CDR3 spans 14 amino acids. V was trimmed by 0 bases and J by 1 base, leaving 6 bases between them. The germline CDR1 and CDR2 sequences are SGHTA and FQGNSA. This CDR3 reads CASSLAGANTEAFF. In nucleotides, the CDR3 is TGTGCCAGCAGCTTAGCAGGGGCGAACACTGAAGCTTTCTTT.

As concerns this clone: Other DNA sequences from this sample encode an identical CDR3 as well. The CDR3 DNA follows: TGTGCCAGCAGTCTCCTCTACAATGAGCAGTTCTTC. Its protein is CASSLLYNEQFF. This sequence joins TRBV28 and TRBJ2-1; D is ambiguous. Trimming removed 5 bases from V and 3 bases from J, with 5 bases in between. The CDR3 has 12 residues. In germline, CDR1 is MDHEN, CDR2 SYDVKM. The full variable domain, in which reference TRBV28 and TRBJ2-1 provide the parts outside the CDR3, is DVKVTQSSRYLVKRTGEKVFLECVQDMDHENMFWYRQDPGLGLRLIYFSYDVKMKEKGDIPEGYSVSREKKERFSLILESASTNQTSMYLCASSLLYNEQFFGPGTRLTVL.

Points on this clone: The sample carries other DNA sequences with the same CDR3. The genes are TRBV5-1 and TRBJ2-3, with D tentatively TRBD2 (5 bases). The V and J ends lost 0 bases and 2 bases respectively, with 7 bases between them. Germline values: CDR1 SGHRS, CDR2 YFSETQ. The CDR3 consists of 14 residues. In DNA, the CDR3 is TGCGCCAGCAGCTTGGGAGCGGTCACAGATACGCAGTATTTT. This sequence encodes CASSLGAVTDTQYF.

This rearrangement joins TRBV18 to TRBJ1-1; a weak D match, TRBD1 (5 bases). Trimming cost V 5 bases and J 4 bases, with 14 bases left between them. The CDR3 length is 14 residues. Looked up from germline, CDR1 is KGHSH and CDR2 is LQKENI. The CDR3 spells CASSGTVGGTEAFF. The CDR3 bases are TGTGCCAGCTCAGGGACGGTCGGGGGCACTGAAGCTTTCTTT.

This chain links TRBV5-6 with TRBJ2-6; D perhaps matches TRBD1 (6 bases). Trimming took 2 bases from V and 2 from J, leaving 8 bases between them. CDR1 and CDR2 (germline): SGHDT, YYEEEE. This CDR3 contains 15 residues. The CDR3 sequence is CASSFWGPGANVLTF. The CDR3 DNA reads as TGTGCCAGCAGCTTTTGGGGGCCTGGGGCCAACGTCCTGACTTTC.

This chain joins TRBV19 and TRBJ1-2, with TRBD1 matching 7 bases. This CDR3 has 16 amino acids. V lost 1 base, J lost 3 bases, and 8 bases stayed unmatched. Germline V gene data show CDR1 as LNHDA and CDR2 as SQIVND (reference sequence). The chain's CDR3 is CASSIAGTVEDYGYTF. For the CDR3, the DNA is TGTGCCAGTAGTATAGCAGGGACAGTTGAAGACTATGGCTACACCTTC.

CDR3 in DNA: TGTGCCAGCAGTGAAGGGGCTTCTTATGGCTACACCTTC. Translation: CASSEGASYGYTF. This chain joins TRBV6-5 and TRBJ1-2, with a possible D match to TRBD1 (5 bases). CDR1 is MNHEY, CDR2 SVGAGI, per germline. The CDR3 consists of 13 residues. V shed 5 bases and J shed 5 bases, with 12 bases lying between them.

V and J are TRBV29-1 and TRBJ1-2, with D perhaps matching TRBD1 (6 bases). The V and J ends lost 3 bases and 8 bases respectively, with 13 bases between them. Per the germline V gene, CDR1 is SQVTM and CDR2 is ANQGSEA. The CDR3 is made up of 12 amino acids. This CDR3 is CSVEVAGVGYTF. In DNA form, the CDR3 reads TGCAGCGTTGAGGTAGCAGGGGTCGGCTACACCTTC.

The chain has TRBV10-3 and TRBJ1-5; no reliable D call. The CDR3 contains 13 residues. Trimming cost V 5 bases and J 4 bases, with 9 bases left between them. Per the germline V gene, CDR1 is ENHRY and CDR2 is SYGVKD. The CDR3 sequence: CAISPQSNQPQHF. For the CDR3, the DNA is TGTGCCATCAGTCCTCAGTCTAATCAGCCCCAGCATTTT.

Here the CDR3 DNA reads TGCGCCAGCAGCTTGTTTGTGGCCCCGGGAGAGACCCAGTACTTC. It specifies CASSLFVAPGETQYF. This rearrangement joins TRBV5-1 to TRBJ2-5; no firm D call. The CDR3 runs to 15 residues. Germline assignment: CDR1 SGHRS and CDR2 YFSETQ. V shed 1 base and J shed 4 bases, with 14 bases lying between them.

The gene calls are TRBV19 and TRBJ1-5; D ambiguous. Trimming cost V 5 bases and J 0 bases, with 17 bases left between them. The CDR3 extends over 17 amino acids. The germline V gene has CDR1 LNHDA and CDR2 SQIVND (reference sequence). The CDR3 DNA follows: TGTGCCAGTAGTTCCCCTTTCGGGCAGGCTAGCAATCAGCCCCAGCATTTT. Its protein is CASSSPFGQASNQPQHF. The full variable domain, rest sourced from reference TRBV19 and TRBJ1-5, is DGGITQSPKYLFRKEGQNVTLSCEQNLNHDAMYWYRQDPGQGLRLIYYSQIVNDFQKGDIAEGYSVSREKKESFPLTVTSAQKNPTAFYLCASSSPFGQASNQPQHFGDGTRLSIL.

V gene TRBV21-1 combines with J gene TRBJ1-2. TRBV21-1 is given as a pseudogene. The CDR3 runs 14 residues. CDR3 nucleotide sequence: TGTGCCAGCAGGGGGAGCAGGGTGAACTATGGCTACACCTTC. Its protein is CASRGSRVNYGYTF.

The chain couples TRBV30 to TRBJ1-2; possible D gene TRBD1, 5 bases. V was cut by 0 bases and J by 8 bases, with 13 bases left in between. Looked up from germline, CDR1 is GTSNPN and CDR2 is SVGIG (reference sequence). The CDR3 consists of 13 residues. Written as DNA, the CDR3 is TGTGCCTGGAGTGTACATGTAGGGGTCGGCTACACCTTC. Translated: CAWSVHVGVGYTF.

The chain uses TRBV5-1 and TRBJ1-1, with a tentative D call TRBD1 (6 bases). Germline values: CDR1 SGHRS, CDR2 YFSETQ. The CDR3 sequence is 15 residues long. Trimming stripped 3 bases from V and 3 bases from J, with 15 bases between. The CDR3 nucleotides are TGCGCCAGCAGCTCGCGGGGGGCTATTTACACTGAAGCTTTCTTT. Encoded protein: CASSSRGAIYTEAFF.

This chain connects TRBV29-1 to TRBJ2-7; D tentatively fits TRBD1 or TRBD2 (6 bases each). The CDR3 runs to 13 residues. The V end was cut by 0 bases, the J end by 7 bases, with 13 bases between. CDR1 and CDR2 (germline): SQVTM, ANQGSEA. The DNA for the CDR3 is TGCAGCGTTGAAGATTCGAGGGGGGAAGAGCAGTACTTC. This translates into CSVEDSRGEEQYF.

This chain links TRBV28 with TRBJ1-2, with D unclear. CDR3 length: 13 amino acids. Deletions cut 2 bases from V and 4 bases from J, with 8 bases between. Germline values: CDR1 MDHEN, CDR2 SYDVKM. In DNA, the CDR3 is TGTGCCAGCAGTTTAGGATCAGTCTATGGCTACACCTTC. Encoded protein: CASSLGSVYGYTF.

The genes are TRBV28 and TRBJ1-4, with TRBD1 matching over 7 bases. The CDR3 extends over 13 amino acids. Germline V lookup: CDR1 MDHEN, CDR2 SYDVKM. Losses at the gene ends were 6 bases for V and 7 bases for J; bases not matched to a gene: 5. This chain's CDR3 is CASSDAGGEKLFF. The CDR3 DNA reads TGTGCCAGCAGCGATGCAGGGGGTGAAAAACTGTTTTTT.

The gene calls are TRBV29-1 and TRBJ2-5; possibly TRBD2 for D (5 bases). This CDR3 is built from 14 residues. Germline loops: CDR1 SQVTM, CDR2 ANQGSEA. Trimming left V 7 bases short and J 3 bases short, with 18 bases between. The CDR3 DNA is TGCAGCGGGCGGTACTGGGTGAGGGAAGAGACCCAGTACTTC. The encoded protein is CSGRYWVREETQYF.

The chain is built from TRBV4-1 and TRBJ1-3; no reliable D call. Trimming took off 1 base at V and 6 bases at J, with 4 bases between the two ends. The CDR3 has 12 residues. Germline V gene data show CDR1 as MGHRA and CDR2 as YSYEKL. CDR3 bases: TGCGCCAGCAGCCAAGCTGAAAACACCATATATTTT. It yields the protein CASSQAENTIYF.

CDR3 residues: CASSLVLGLAGGLREQYF. The CDR3 nucleotides are TGTGCCAGCAGCTTAGTCCTGGGTCTAGCGGGAGGATTGCGGGAGCAGTACTTC. The rearrangement joins TRBV11-2 to TRBJ2-7; TRBD2 matches at 11 bases. V trimming: 1 base; J trimming: 7 bases; junction bases outside the gene matches: 15. The CDR3 is 18 amino acids. Germline CDR1 is SGHAT and CDR2 is FQNNGV.

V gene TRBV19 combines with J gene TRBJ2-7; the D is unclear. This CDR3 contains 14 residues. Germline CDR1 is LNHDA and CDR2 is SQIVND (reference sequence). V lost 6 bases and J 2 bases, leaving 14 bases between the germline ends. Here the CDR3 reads CASSILHSPYEQYF. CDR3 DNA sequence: TGTGCCAGTAGCATTCTTCATTCTCCCTACGAGCAGTACTTC.

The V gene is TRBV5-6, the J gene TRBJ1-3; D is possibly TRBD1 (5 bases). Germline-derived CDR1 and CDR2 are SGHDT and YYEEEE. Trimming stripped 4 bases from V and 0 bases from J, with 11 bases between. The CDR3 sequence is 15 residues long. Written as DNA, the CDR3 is TGTGCCAGCAGCCCGGGGGTTGGCTCTGGAAACACCATATATTTT. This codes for CASSPGVGSGNTIYF. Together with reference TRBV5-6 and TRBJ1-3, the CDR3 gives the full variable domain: DAGVTQSPTHLIKTRGQQVTLRCSPKSGHDTVSWYQQALGQGPQFIFQYYEEEERQRGNFPDRFSGHQFPNYSSELNVNALLLGDSALYLCASSPGVGSGNTIYFGEGSWLTVV.

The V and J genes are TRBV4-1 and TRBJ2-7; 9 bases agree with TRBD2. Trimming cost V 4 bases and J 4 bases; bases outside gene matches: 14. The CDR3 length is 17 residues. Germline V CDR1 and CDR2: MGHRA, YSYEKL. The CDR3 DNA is TGCGCCAGCAGCCCCCGCCCCCTAGCGGGAACTGGTTACGAGCAGTACTTC. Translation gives CASSPRPLAGTGYEQYF.

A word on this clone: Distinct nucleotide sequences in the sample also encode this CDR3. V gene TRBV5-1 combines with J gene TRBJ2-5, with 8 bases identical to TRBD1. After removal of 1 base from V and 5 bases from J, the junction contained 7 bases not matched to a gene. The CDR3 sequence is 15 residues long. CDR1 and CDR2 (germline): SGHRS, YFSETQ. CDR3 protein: CASSLFQGARETQYF. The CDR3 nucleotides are TGCGCCAGCAGCTTGTTTCAGGGGGCGAGGGAGACCCAGTACTTC.

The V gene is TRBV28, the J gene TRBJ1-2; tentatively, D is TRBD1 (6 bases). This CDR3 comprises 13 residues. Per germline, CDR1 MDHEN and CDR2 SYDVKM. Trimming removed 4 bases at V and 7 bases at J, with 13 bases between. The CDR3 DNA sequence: TGTGCCAGCAGTTGGAGAGGGGGGCTTGGCTACACCTTC. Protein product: CASSWRGGLGYTF.

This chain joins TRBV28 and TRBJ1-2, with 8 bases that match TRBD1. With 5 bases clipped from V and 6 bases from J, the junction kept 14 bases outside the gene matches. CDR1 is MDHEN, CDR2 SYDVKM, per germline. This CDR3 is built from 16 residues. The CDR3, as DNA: TGTGCCAGCAGTGACCCATCTTCGGCCAGGGGGCATGGCTACACCTTC. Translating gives CASSDPSSARGHGYTF.

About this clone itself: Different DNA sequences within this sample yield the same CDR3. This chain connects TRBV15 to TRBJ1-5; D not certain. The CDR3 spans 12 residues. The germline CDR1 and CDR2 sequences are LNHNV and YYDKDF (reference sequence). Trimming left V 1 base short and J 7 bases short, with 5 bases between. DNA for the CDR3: TGTGCCACCAGCAGAGGAGGGCAGCCCCAGCATTTT. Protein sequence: CATSRGGQPQHF.

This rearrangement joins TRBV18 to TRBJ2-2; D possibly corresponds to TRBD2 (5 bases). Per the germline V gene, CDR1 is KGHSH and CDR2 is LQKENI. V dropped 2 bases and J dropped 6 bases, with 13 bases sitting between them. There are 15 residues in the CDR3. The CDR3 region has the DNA TGTGCCAGCTCACCATTAGTACGGGGTGCCGGGGAGCTGTTTTTT. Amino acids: CASSPLVRGAGELFF.

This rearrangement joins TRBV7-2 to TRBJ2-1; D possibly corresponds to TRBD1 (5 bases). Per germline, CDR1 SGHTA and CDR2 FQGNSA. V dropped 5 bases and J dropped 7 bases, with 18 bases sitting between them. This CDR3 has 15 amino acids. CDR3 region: CASSKRAGLWNEQFF. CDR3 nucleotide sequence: TGTGCCAGCAGCAAAAGGGCAGGGCTTTGGAATGAGCAGTTCTTC.

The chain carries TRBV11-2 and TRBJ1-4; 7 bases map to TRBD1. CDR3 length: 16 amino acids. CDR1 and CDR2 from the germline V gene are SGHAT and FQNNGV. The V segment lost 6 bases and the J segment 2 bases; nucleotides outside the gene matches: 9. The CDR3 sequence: CASSPTGVATNEKLFF. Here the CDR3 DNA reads TGTGCCAGCAGTCCTACAGGGGTTGCGACTAATGAAAAACTGTTTTTT.